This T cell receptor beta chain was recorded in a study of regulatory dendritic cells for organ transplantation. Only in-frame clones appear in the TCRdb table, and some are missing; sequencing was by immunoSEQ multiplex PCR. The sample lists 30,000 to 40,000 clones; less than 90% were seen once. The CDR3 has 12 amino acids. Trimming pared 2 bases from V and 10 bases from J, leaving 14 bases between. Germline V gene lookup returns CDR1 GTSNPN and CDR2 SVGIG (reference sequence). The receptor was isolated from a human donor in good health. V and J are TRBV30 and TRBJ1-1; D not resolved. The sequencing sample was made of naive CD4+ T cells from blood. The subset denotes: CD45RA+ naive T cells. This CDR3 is CAWSRRDGGAFF. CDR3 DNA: TGTGCCTGGAGTAGGAGGGATGGTGGAGCTTTCTTT.